The 17 T cell receptor beta chains reported below all come from one sample, sequenced in a study of blood T cell repertoires in COVID-19. Sequencing was performed with immunoSEQ multiplex PCR; in TCRdb, only in-frame clones are kept and a portion is missing. The data hold roughly 300,000 clones, with 90% observed a single time. Material: PBMCs or T cells enriched from blood (not recorded which). The receptors were gathered from a woman aged 25 to 45 who had recovered from COVID-19.

This chain uses TRBV7-2 with TRBJ2-3; D gene ambiguous. The CDR3 totals 14 residues. The germline V gene encodes CDR1 SGHTA and CDR2 FQGNSA. The ends were cut back, 3 bases at V and 3 bases at J, with 10 bases in the middle. CDR3 protein: CASSFRARTDTQYF. The CDR3 nucleotides read TGTGCCAGCAGCTTTCGAGCCCGGACAGATACGCAGTATTTT.

The rearrangement uses TRBV4-3 and TRBJ2-6; no clear D gene. Germline V lookup: CDR1 LGHNA, CDR2 YSLEER. V was shortened by 0 bases and J by 0 bases, with 15 bases between the two germline ends. The CDR3 has 19 residues. CDR3 protein: CASSQEIFAENSGANVLTF. In DNA form, the CDR3 reads TGCGCCAGCAGCCAAGAGATTTTTGCGGAAAACTCTGGGGCCAACGTCCTGACTTTC.

The chain has TRBV28 and TRBJ2-2; D gene ambiguous. The ends were cut back, 3 bases at V and 4 bases at J, with 12 bases in the middle. The CDR3 sequence is 15 residues long. CDR1 and CDR2 from the germline V gene are MDHEN and SYDVKM. This CDR3 reads CASSFQAMSTGELFF. The CDR3 coding sequence is TGTGCCAGCAGTTTCCAGGCTATGTCCACCGGGGAGCTGTTTTTT.

The gene calls are TRBV7-2 and TRBJ2-5; no clear D. The CDR3 sequence is 14 residues long. Germline-derived CDR1 and CDR2 are SGHTA and FQGNSA. Trimming left V 4 bases short and J 1 base short, with 10 bases between. The CDR3 bases are TGTGCCAGCAGCTCTCGGGTGGGCCAAGAGACCCAGTACTTC. Its protein product is CASSSRVGQETQYF. The full variable domain, with the rest looked up from reference TRBV7-2 and TRBJ2-5, is GAGVSQSPSNKVTEKGKDVELRCDPISGHTALYWYRQSLGQGLEFLIYFQGNSAPDKSGLPSDRFSAERTGGSVSTLTIQRTQQEDSAVYLCASSSRVGQETQYFGPGTRLLVL.

The chain employs TRBV19 and TRBJ2-1, with a tentative D call TRBD2 (5 bases). The CDR3 spans 13 residues. V was shortened by 11 bases and J by 2 bases, with 13 bases between the two germline ends. CDR1 LNHDA and CDR2 SQIVND come from the germline V gene (reference sequence). CDR3 sequence (DNA): TGTGCCTCGGCGGGCCCAACCTACAATGAGCAGTTCTTC. Amino acids: CASAGPTYNEQFF.

CDR3 in amino acids: CASSDPGDNEQFF. Here the CDR3 DNA reads TGCGCCAGCAGCGACCCAGGGGACAATGAGCAGTTCTTC. The chain couples TRBV5-1 to TRBJ2-1; a possible D gene is TRBD1 (6 bases). The CDR3 contains 13 residues. Per germline, CDR1 SGHRS and CDR2 YFSETQ. Deletions cut 4 bases from V and 5 bases from J, with 10 bases between.

This clone was found once. V gene TRBV19 combines with J gene TRBJ2-1; the D gene is possibly TRBD2 (5 bases). Deletions cut 7 bases from V and 2 bases from J, with 12 bases between. The CDR3 is 14 amino acids. CDR1 and CDR2 (germline): LNHDA, SQIVND (reference sequence). Here the CDR3 reads CASKLGSTYNEQFF. The DNA of the CDR3 is TGTGCCAGTAAACTAGGAAGTACCTACAATGAGCAGTTCTTC.

The V call is TRBV3-1 (or the pseudogene TRBV3-2), the J call TRBJ2-5, with TRBD2 matching 11 bases. Losses at the gene ends were 3 bases for V and 4 bases for J; bases not matched to a gene: 7. The CDR3 sequence is 16 residues long. Germline V gene lookup returns CDR1 LGHDT and CDR2 YNNKEL (reference sequence). CDR3 loop: CASSQSGLAVGETQYF. In nucleotides, the CDR3 is TGTGCCAGCAGCCAGTCGGGACTAGCGGTAGGAGAGACCCAGTACTTC.

The chain has TRBV28 and TRBJ1-1; 7 positions match TRBD1. The CDR3 is made up of 15 amino acids. Trimming removed 3 bases from V and 0 bases from J; junction bases left unmatched: 4. The V gene's germline CDR1 is MDHEN and CDR2 SYDVKM. DNA of the CDR3: TGTGCCAGCAGTTTGTGGGGACAGATGAACACTGAAGCTTTCTTT. This codes for CASSLWGQMNTEAFF.

This chain links TRBV9 with TRBJ2-7; 7 nucleotides match TRBD2. Germline values: CDR1 SGDLS, CDR2 YYNGEE. Trimming took 2 bases from V and 4 from J; bases not matched to a gene: 6. CDR3 length: 14 amino acids. The CDR3 loop reads CASSVAGVGYEQYF. In DNA, the CDR3 is TGTGCCAGCAGCGTTGCGGGAGTTGGATACGAGCAGTACTTC.

J is TRBJ2-7 and V is TRBV9; TRBD1 might be the D (6 bases). The CDR3 contains 17 residues. From germline, CDR1 is SGDLS and CDR2 YYNGEE. V dropped 0 bases and J dropped 4 bases, with 20 bases sitting between them. This CDR3 is CASSVAGTGTLGYEQYF. In nucleotides, the CDR3 is TGTGCCAGCAGCGTAGCTGGAACAGGGACCTTGGGATACGAGCAGTACTTC. Supplemented by reference TRBV9 and TRBJ2-7, the full variable domain reads DSGVTQTPKHLITATGQRVTLRCSPRSGDLSVYWYQQSLDQGLQFLIQYYNGEERAKGNILERFSAQQFPDLHSELNLSSLELGDSALYFCASSVAGTGTLGYEQYFGPGTRLTVT.

The chain has TRBV27 and TRBJ2-5, with TRBD2 matching over 10 bases. CDR1 and CDR2 from the germline V gene are MNHEY and SMNVEV (reference sequence). The CDR3 loop spans 15 amino acids. V lost 6 bases, J lost 5 bases, and 9 bases stayed unmatched. CDR3 sequence reads: CASRSGTSGTETQYF. The CDR3 DNA sequence: TGTGCCAGCAGATCGGGTACTAGCGGGACGGAGACCCAGTACTTC.

J is TRBJ2-6 and V is TRBV7-2, with a tentative D call TRBD1 (6 bases). The CDR3 covers 19 residues. V lost 0 bases, J lost 1 base, and 16 bases lay in between. Per the germline V gene, CDR1 is SGHTA and CDR2 is FQGNSA. Written as DNA, the CDR3 is TGTGCCAGCAGCTTAGCGGCCAGATCACAGGGATCTGGGGCCAACGTCCTGACTTTC. It yields the protein CASSLAARSQGSGANVLTF.

V gene TRBV5-4 combines with J gene TRBJ2-5; TRBD2 matches at 11 bases. The CDR3 consists of 18 residues. The V and J ends lost 4 bases and 3 bases, in that order; junction bases with no gene match: 14. Germline V gene data show CDR1 as SGHNT and CDR2 as YYREEE (reference sequence). The CDR3: CASSMNWHLAGGKETQYF. The CDR3 DNA follows: TGTGCCAGCAGCATGAACTGGCACTTAGCGGGAGGGAAAGAGACCCAGTACTTC.

The sample holds one count of this clone. The genes are TRBV28 and TRBJ1-1; D gene ambiguous. Germline lookup yields CDR1 MDHEN and CDR2 SYDVKM. CDR3 size: 14 residues. The ends were cut back, 3 bases at V and 0 bases at J, with 8 bases in the middle. For the CDR3, the DNA is TGTGCCAGCAGTTTGTCACAGCTGAACACTGAAGCTTTCTTT. It specifies CASSLSQLNTEAFF. The full variable domain, its missing parts supplied by reference TRBV28 and TRBJ1-1, is DVKVTQSSRYLVKRTGEKVFLECVQDMDHENMFWYRQDPGLGLRLIYFSYDVKMKEKGDIPEGYSVSREKKERFSLILESASTNQTSMYLCASSLSQLNTEAFFGQGTRLTVV.

This rearrangement joins TRBV5-4 to TRBJ1-2; TRBD1 might be the D (5 bases). V was cut by 2 bases and J by 4 bases, with 15 bases left in between. The CDR3 covers 15 residues. Germline V gene data show CDR1 as SGHNT and CDR2 as YYREEE (reference sequence). CDR3 sequence (DNA): TGTGCCAGCAGCTTCCAGGGATCCCAAGGCTATGGCTACACCTTC. It yields the protein CASSFQGSQGYGYTF.

The genes are TRBV4-3 and TRBJ2-7, with D perhaps matching TRBD1 (6 bases). This CDR3 spans 15 amino acids. Trimming removed 2 bases at V and 5 bases at J, with 16 bases between. CDR1 is LGHNA and CDR2 is YSLEER in the germline V gene. The CDR3 region is CASSQFQGPRDEQYF. The CDR3 DNA reads TGCGCCAGCAGCCAATTTCAGGGGCCCAGGGACGAGCAGTACTTC.